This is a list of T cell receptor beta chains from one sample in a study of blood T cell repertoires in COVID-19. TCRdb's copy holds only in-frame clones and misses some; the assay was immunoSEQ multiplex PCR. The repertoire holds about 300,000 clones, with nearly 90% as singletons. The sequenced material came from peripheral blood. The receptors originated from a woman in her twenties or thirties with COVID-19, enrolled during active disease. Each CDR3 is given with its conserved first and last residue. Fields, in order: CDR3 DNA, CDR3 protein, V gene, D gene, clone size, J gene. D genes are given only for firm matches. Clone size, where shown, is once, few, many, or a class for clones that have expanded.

TGTGCCAGCAGCCTCTCGACAGGGGGGTACACTGAAGCTTTCTTT,CASSLSTGGYTEAFF,TRBV4-2,TRBD1,NA,TRBJ1-1
TGTGCCAGCAGTTATACCGCGGGGGGCACCGGGGAGCTGTTTTTT,CASSYTAGGTGELFF,TRBV6-6,TRBD2,NA,TRBJ2-2
TGCGCCACCCCGACAGGACGAGAGGCTTTCTTT,CATPTGREAFF,TRBV10-1,NA,NA,TRBJ1-1
TGTGCCAGCAGCCGACCCCTCCACTTT,CASSRPLHF,TRBV21-1,NA,once,TRBJ1-6
TGTGCCAGCAGTAACAGAATTGAAGCTTTCTTT,CASSNRIEAFF,TRBV6-6,NA,NA,TRBJ1-1
TGTGCCAGCAGTTTATGGAAGGGAGCCTCTGGAAACACCATATATTTT,CASSLWKGASGNTIYF,TRBV28,NA,NA,TRBJ1-3
TGTGCCAGTAGTATTGGAGGGGTTGAAAAACTGTTTTTT,CASSIGGVEKLFF,TRBV19,NA,once,TRBJ1-4
TGTGCCAGCAGCCGCGCGGAGGAGCAGTTCTTC,CASSRAEEQFF,TRBV7-2,NA,NA,TRBJ2-1
TGTGCCAGCAGCCTACCGACCGGGACACTCTACGAGCAGTACTTC,CASSLPTGTLYEQYF,TRBV7-8,NA,NA,TRBJ2-7
TGTGCCAGCAGCCACGGGGACACCTACGAGCAGTACTTC,CASSHGDTYEQYF,TRBV3-1/TRBV3-2,NA,few,TRBJ2-7
TGTGCCAGCAGCCAACCCCTCCGGGGCACTGAAGCTTTCTTT,CASSQPLRGTEAFF,TRBV3-1/TRBV3-2,NA,NA,TRBJ1-1
TGTGCCAGCAGCTTGTCGACAGCCACGTATTGGTCTGGGGCCAACGTCCTGACTTTC,CASSLSTATYWSGANVLTF,TRBV5-5,NA,NA,TRBJ2-6
TGTGCCAGCAGCTTACAAGCGGGGAATGAGCAGTTCTTC,CASSLQAGNEQFF,TRBV7-2,TRBD2,NA,TRBJ2-1
TGTGCCACCAGTGATTTGGAGGCACAAGGGCCCCAGCATTTT,CATSDLEAQGPQHF,TRBV24-1,NA,few,TRBJ1-5
TGTGCCTGGAGTGTTGGGCTAGCGATAATGGCCCAGTACTTC,CAWSVGLAIMAQYF,TRBV30,NA,NA,TRBJ2-5
TGTGCCAGCAGTCCGACCCGACAGGCTAATTCACCCCTCCACTTT,CASSPTRQANSPLHF,TRBV28,NA,NA,TRBJ1-6
TGTGCCAGCAGTTTATTGGGGCGTGATGGCTACACCTTC,CASSLLGRDGYTF,TRBV12-3/TRBV12-4,NA,NA,TRBJ1-2
TGTGCCAGCAGTGAACGTATCCAGTTAAGCTATGGCTACACCTTC,CASSERIQLSYGYTF,TRBV2,NA,NA,TRBJ1-2
TGTGCCAGCGATACATATCCTGGAAACACCATATATTTT,CASDTYPGNTIYF,TRBV6-5,NA,once,TRBJ1-3
TGTGCCAGCAGCTTATCCGGTAACACCGGGGAGCTGTTTTTT,CASSLSGNTGELFF,TRBV5-4,NA,once,TRBJ2-2
TGTGCCAGCAGCCCGAGCACAGATACGCAGTATTTT,CASSPSTDTQYF,TRBV7-2,NA,NA,TRBJ2-3
TGTGCCAGCTCCGGGAGCCCCTCCACTGAAGCTTTCTTT,CASSGSPSTEAFF,TRBV18,NA,NA,TRBJ1-1
TGTGCCAGCAGCCCGGGTGGGGGCGCGCTTGAAAAACTGTTTTTT,CASSPGGGALEKLFF,TRBV7-7,NA,NA,TRBJ1-4
TGTGCCAGCAGTTTTAGGGCAGGGAGCAATCAGCCCCAGCATTTT,CASSFRAGSNQPQHF,TRBV28,NA,NA,TRBJ1-5
TGTGCCAGCAGTTACGCAGGGGCGAGAAACATTCAGTACTTC,CASSYAGARNIQYF,TRBV6-2/TRBV6-3,NA,NA,TRBJ2-4
TGTGCCAGCAGCACGGGGAACTATGGCTACACCTTC,CASSTGNYGYTF,TRBV5-6,NA,NA,TRBJ1-2
TGTGCCAGCAGTTTAGGGGGCTGGACAGAGGCGCCTGAGCAGTTCTTC,CASSLGGWTEAPEQFF,TRBV27,NA,NA,TRBJ2-1
TGTGCCTCTGGACAGGGAGGGGACTATGGCTACACCTTC,CASGQGGDYGYTF,TRBV3-1/TRBV3-2,TRBD1,NA,TRBJ1-2
TGTGCCATCAGTGAGCCACCCAGAGGCAATGAGCAGTTCTTC,CAISEPPRGNEQFF,TRBV10-3,NA,NA,TRBJ2-1
TGTGCCAGTAGCTTAGGGGTTAATCAGCCCCAGCATTTT,CASSLGVNQPQHF,TRBV19,NA,NA,TRBJ1-5
TGTGCCACCAGTGACCAAAACAGGGATGGCTACACCTTC,CATSDQNRDGYTF,TRBV24-1,NA,NA,TRBJ1-2
TGTGCCAGCGGTCGACAGGGGTATCAGCCCCAGCATTTT,CASGRQGYQPQHF,TRBV12-3/TRBV12-4,TRBD1,NA,TRBJ1-5
TGTGCCAGCCAAAAAGACTACTACAATGAGCAGTTCTTC,CASQKDYYNEQFF,TRBV5-5,NA,NA,TRBJ2-1
TGTGCCAGCAGCCAAACAGGACAGGGCCACGAGCAGTACTTC,CASSQTGQGHEQYF,TRBV4-2,TRBD1,NA,TRBJ2-7
TGCGCCAGCAGCCTCACGCCCAACAGCCACACAGATACGCAGTATTTT,CASSLTPNSHTDTQYF,TRBV4-1,NA,NA,TRBJ2-3
TGTGCCAGCAGCGTTTCGCTAGCGAGGGGCACCGGGGAGCTGTTTTTT,CASSVSLARGTGELFF,TRBV9,NA,NA,TRBJ2-2
TGTGCCAGCTCACCTCTCGGACAGAGTAAAGAGACCCAGTACTTC,CASSPLGQSKETQYF,TRBV18,NA,NA,TRBJ2-5
TGTGCCAGCAGCTCATATACTAGCATCCATGAGCAGTTCTTC,CASSSYTSIHEQFF,TRBV13,NA,NA,TRBJ2-1
TGTGCCAGCAGCGCGGGCTATAATTCACCCCTCCACTTT,CASSAGYNSPLHF,TRBV9,NA,NA,TRBJ1-6
TGTGCCTGGAGTGTACAGGAAAGTCAGCCCCAGCATTTT,CAWSVQESQPQHF,TRBV30,NA,NA,TRBJ1-5
TGTGCCAGCACAATTACGCGGATTAGCACAGATACGCAGTATTTT,CASTITRISTDTQYF,TRBV2,NA,NA,TRBJ2-3
TGTGCCAGCAGCTCCCGGACAGGAATCACAGATACGCAGTATTTT,CASSSRTGITDTQYF,TRBV11-3,TRBD1,NA,TRBJ2-3
TGTGCCAGCAGACGGTGGACAGGGCCCAATCAGCCCCAGCATTTT,CASRRWTGPNQPQHF,TRBV7-6,TRBD1,few,TRBJ1-5
TGTGCCAGCAGCTTGAAGCTCGCTTCAAAACTGTTTTTT,CASSLKLASKLFF,TRBV5-5,NA,NA,TRBJ1-4
TGTGCCAGCAGCCAAAGGGGGAGCAATCAGCCCCAGCATTTT,CASSQRGSNQPQHF,TRBV3-1/TRBV3-2,NA,NA,TRBJ1-5
TGTGCCAGCAGCCAAGGTCGTGCGGGGGACCTAAACTCCTACAATGAGCAGTTCTTC,CASSQGRAGDLNSYNEQFF,TRBV4-2,TRBD2,once,TRBJ2-1
TGTGCCAGCATACAGACAGGAGAGTTTGCTGAAGCTTTCTTT,CASIQTGEFAEAFF,TRBV2,NA,NA,TRBJ1-1
TGCGCCAGCAGCCAAGATCCCGGGACAGGGTTCACAGATACGCAGTATTTT,CASSQDPGTGFTDTQYF,TRBV4-1,TRBD1,NA,TRBJ2-3
TGCGCCAGCAGCCAACCCCTCGGACAGGGTAACTATGGCTACACCTTC,CASSQPLGQGNYGYTF,TRBV4-1,TRBD1,NA,TRBJ1-2
TGCGCCACAAGGGACAGGTCAAATGAAAAACTGTTTTTT,CATRDRSNEKLFF,TRBV10-2,TRBD1,NA,TRBJ1-4
TGTGCCAGTAGTATATTAGAGAGATATAGCAATCAGCCCCAGCATTTT,CASSILERYSNQPQHF,TRBV19,NA,NA,TRBJ1-5
TGTGCCAGCGGCACAGTTTACTACGAGCAGTACTTC,CASGTVYYEQYF,TRBV11-3,NA,NA,TRBJ2-7
TGCAGCGTCCAGGACAGGAACACTGAAGCTTTCTTT,CSVQDRNTEAFF,TRBV29-1,NA,NA,TRBJ1-1
TGTGCCAGTAGTCCCCCCGGACAGGGGTCTAACTATGGCTACACCTTC,CASSPPGQGSNYGYTF,TRBV19,TRBD1,NA,TRBJ1-2